Listed below are T cell receptor beta chains from one sample, sequenced in a study of T cells in Graves' hyperthyroidism and ophthalmopathy. A single record per CDR3 protein comes from TCRdb applying MiXCR to the multiplex PCR reads. The data hold more than 350,000 distinct CDR3 sequences, with 15% observed a single time. Source material: blood. These receptors all come from a woman aged 60-75 years with Graves' ophthalmopathy. Both conserved end residues are part of each CDR3. The D gene is left open where the match is weak. Clone size is not always given. Where it is, it says once, few, many or a class for expanded clones.

TRBV27	many	.	TRBJ1-1	CASSLAGVNTEAFF	TGTGCCAGCAGTTTAGCAGGGGTGAACACTGAAGCTTTCTTT
TRBV18	many	TRBD1	TRBJ2-2	CASSPPGGRTGELFF	TGTGCCAGCTCACCGCCAGGGGGCCGGACCGGGGAGCTGTTTTTT
TRBV20-1	.	.	TRBJ2-3	CSALPEVASPLGTDTQYF	TGCAGTGCCCTCCCGGAGGTAGCATCGCCTCTGGGCACAGATACGCAGTATTTT
TRBV7-8	.	TRBD2	TRBJ2-2	CASSLLAGGPSGELFF	TGTGCCAGCAGCTTGTTGGCGGGAGGGCCCTCCGGGGAGCTGTTTTTT
TRBV27	many	TRBD2	TRBJ2-3	CASRVAGGPNTQYF	TGTGCCAGCAGGGTAGCGGGGGGACCGAATACGCAGTATTTT
TRBV5-6	.	TRBD2	TRBJ2-3	CASSLIAGAGDTQYF	TGTGCCAGCAGCTTGATTGCGGGAGCGGGGGATACGCAGTATTTT
TRBV7-9	once	.	TRBJ1-4	CASSLAPQGSEKLFF	TGTGCCAGCAGCTTAGCTCCACAGGGAAGTGAAAAACTGTTTTTT
TRBV28	many	.	TRBJ1-1	CASRPTSGENTEAFF	TGTGCCAGCAGGCCCACGTCGGGGGAGAACACTGAAGCTTTCTTT
TRBV2	many	TRBD1	TRBJ2-2	CASLGQGATGELFF	TGTGCCAGCCTGGGACAGGGGGCAACCGGGGAGCTGTTTTTT
TRBV6-2/TRBV6-3	many	.	TRBJ2-3	CASSFGGAYTDTQYF	TGTGCCAGCAGTTTCGGGGGTGCATACACAGATACGCAGTATTTT
TRBV10-3	many	TRBD2	TRBJ2-7	CAISEGSSGSYEQYF	TGTGCCATCAGTGAGGGGTCTAGCGGCTCCTACGAGCAGTACTTC
TRBV5-1	many	TRBD1	TRBJ2-3	CASSFVQGASDTQYF	TGCGCCAGCAGCTTTGTCCAGGGGGCGTCAGATACGCAGTATTTT
TRBV7-9	.	TRBD1	TRBJ2-3	CASNTGQGDTQYF	TGTGCCAGCAACACGGGACAGGGCGATACGCAGTATTTT
TRBV29-1	many	.	TRBJ2-7	CSVWGTDTYEQYF	TGCAGCGTCTGGGGGACTGATACCTACGAGCAGTACTTC
TRBV29-1	many	.	TRBJ2-7	CSVQGGVYEQYF	TGCAGCGTTCAAGGAGGCGTATACGAGCAGTACTTC
TRBV20-1	many	.	TRBJ2-3	CSARASGTGTDTQYF	TGCAGTGCTAGAGCCTCAGGGACGGGCACAGATACGCAGTATTTT
TRBV30	many	.	TRBJ2-1	CAWSVEGNEQFF	TGTGCCTGGAGTGTAGAGGGCAATGAGCAGTTCTTC
TRBV6-1	.	TRBD1	TRBJ1-5	CAGNRDRRNQPQHF	TGTGCCGGCAATAGGGACAGAAGGAATCAGCCCCAGCATTTT
TRBV28	few	.	TRBJ2-4	CASSRPGGVAKNIQYF	TGTGCCAGCAGTCGGCCGGGCGGAGTAGCCAAAAACATTCAGTACTTC
TRBV3-1	many	.	TRBJ1-1	CASSQGTWNTEAFF	TGTGCCAGCAGCCAAGGGACATGGAACACTGAAGCTTTCTTT
TRBV7-2	many	.	TRBJ1-3	CASSYGHSGNTIYF	TGTGCCAGCAGCTACGGCCACTCTGGAAACACCATATATTTT
TRBV2	few	TRBD2	TRBJ2-3	CASSASRLAGADTQYF	TGTGCCAGCAGCGCCTCGCGACTAGCGGGAGCAGATACGCAGTATTTT
TRBV28	many	.	TRBJ1-4	CASSFPPNEKLFF	TGTGCCAGCTCGTTCCCCCCTAATGAAAAACTGTTTTTT
TRBV6-1	many	.	TRBJ2-1	CASSEKSGHYNEQFF	TGTGCCAGCAGTGAAAAGAGCGGGCACTACAATGAGCAGTTCTTC
TRBV6-1	.	.	TRBJ1-6	CASRQGRDSPLHF	TGTGCCAGCAGACAGGGTCGTGATTCACCCCTCCACTTT
TRBV6-2/TRBV6-3	few	TRBD1	TRBJ1-5	CASTLDRVDQPQHF	TGTGCCAGCACCCTCGACAGGGTCGATCAGCCCCAGCATTTT
TRBV2	many	TRBD1	TRBJ1-1	CASTTTGQGAAEAFF	TGTGCCAGCACTACTACAGGACAGGGGGCTGCTGAAGCTTTCTTT
TRBV20-1	.	.	TRBJ2-5	CSAGRSIINQETQYF	TGCAGTGCTGGAAGGAGTATTATAAACCAAGAGACCCAGTACTTC
TRBV12-3/TRBV12-4	.	.	TRBJ2-7	CASSFSHLEQYF	TGTGCCAGCAGTTTTAGCCACCTCGAGCAGTACTTC
TRBV20-1	few	.	TRBJ1-6	CSAGPATAPNSPLHF	TGCAGTGCTGGACCCGCGACGGCTCCCAATTCACCCCTCCACTTT
TRBV13	many	.	TRBJ2-7	CASNRRLSSYEQYF	TGTGCCAGCAACCGTCGGTTAAGCTCCTACGAGCAGTACTTC
TRBV7-3	.	TRBD2	TRBJ2-5	CASSQGLAGVRETQYF	TGTGCCAGCAGCCAGGGACTAGCGGGAGTCCGGGAGACCCAGTACTTC
TRBV20-1	many	.	TRBJ1-1	CSAGRSRMNTEAFF	TGCAGTGCGGGGCGCAGCCGCATGAACACTGAAGCTTTCTTT
TRBV20-1	few	TRBD2	TRBJ2-1	CSAGTSDYNEQFF	TGCAGTGCCGGGACTAGCGACTACAATGAGCAGTTCTTC
TRBV15	.	.	TRBJ1-2	CATSRDPAANYGYTF	TGTGCCACCAGCAGAGATCCAGCCGCTAACTATGGCTACACCTTC
TRBV20-1	many	.	TRBJ1-1	CSASPRTLATEAFF	TGCAGTGCCAGCCCGAGGACACTGGCCACTGAAGCTTTCTTT
TRBV7-2	many	.	TRBJ2-3	CASSFYTLDGTDTQYF	TGTGCCAGCAGCTTTTATACCCTGGATGGCACAGATACGCAGTATTTT
TRBV7-2	.	TRBD1	TRBJ1-2	CVSSLLQGAQLGGYTF	TGTGTCAGCAGCTTACTACAGGGGGCGCAACTTGGTGGCTACACCTTC
TRBV6-6	many	.	TRBJ2-7	CASSYSRFGIEQYF	TGTGCCAGCAGTTACTCGAGGTTTGGTATCGAGCAGTACTTC
TRBV14	few	.	TRBJ2-5	CASSHRGIVETQYF	TGTGCCAGCAGCCATCGGGGGATTGTGGAGACCCAGTACTTC
TRBV30	.	TRBD1	TRBJ2-5	CAWSAGTGGGTQYF	TGTGCCTGGAGTGCCGGGACAGGGGGCGGGACCCAGTACTTC
TRBV14	.	TRBD2	TRBJ2-1	CASSQAKLFRGGSYNEQFF	TGTGCCAGCAGCCAAGCCAAACTGTTTCGAGGCGGGAGCTACAATGAGCAGTTCTTC
TRBV12-3/TRBV12-4	few	.	TRBJ2-3	CASRPSRRDTQYF	TGTGCCAGCCGACCCTCGAGGCGGGATACGCAGTATTTT
TRBV7-3	.	TRBD1	TRBJ2-1	CASSLIGTGASFF	TGTGCCAGCAGCTTAATTGGGACAGGGGCTTCGTTCTTC
TRBV4-2	few	.	TRBJ2-5	CASSQEVRETQYF	TGTGCCAGCAGCCAAGAAGTCCGAGAGACCCAGTACTTC